The 19 T cell receptor beta chains presented below share a single source sample, sequenced in a study of cytomegalovirus exposure and HLA in healthy donors (dated by TCRdb to about 2017). Library preparation employed the immunoSEQ multiplex PCR assay. For the multiplex PCR, a mixture combining 60 forward primers for TCR Vbeta segments and 13 reverse primers for TCR Jbeta segments was used. This immuneACCESS table, as held by TCRdb, lists in-frame sequences with V and J called but not all clones. Of the missing ones, under half trace to an unresolved V gene in checked studies; the others have no known cause. The sample has roughly 160,000 clones on record, approximately 80% of them singletons. Jointly, the top ten make up 6% to 9% of the sample. The source material was PBMCs. Receptor source: a woman aged 30 to 39 in good health and CMV-seropositive.

The chain recombines TRBV19 with TRBJ2-7; 7 nucleotides match TRBD1. From germline, CDR1 is LNHDA and CDR2 SQIVND (reference sequence). This CDR3 comprises 13 residues. The V gene end was trimmed by 4 bases and the J gene end by 2 bases; junction bases not matched to a gene: 2. CDR3 in amino acids: CASSKGAAYEQYF. The CDR3, as DNA: TGTGCCAGTAGTAAGGGGGCTGCCTACGAGCAGTACTTC.

This chain links TRBV7-9 with TRBJ2-6, with D tentatively TRBD2 (6 bases). Germline values: CDR1 SEHNR, CDR2 FQNEAQ (reference sequence). Trimming took 2 bases from V and 1 from J, leaving 18 bases between them. CDR3 length: 19 amino acids. In DNA, the CDR3 is TGTGCCAGCAGCTTACGGGGGAGAGGGAGCAGTTCTGGGGCCAACGTCCTGACTTTC. Amino acids: CASSLRGRGSSSGANVLTF.

V usage is TRBV7-8 and J usage is TRBJ2-1; possibly TRBD2 for D (6 bases). Trimming cost V 5 bases and J 0 bases, with 14 bases left between them. The CDR3 contains 16 residues. The germline gives CDR1 SGHVS, CDR2 FQNEAQ. CDR3 residues: CASSPRDGSSYNEQFF. CDR3 nucleotides: TGTGCCAGCAGCCCTAGGGACGGGAGCTCCTACAATGAGCAGTTCTTC.

This chain connects TRBV4-3 to TRBJ1-2, with D unclear. The CDR3 sequence is 17 residues long. Germline V gives CDR1 LGHNA, CDR2 YSLEER. Trimming cost V 3 bases and J 4 bases, with 21 bases left between them. The CDR3, as DNA: TGCGCCAGCAGCCATGAAAAGAGGGCCAGTCGAGTCTATGGCTACACCTTC. Translation: CASSHEKRASRVYGYTF.

The chain is built from TRBV7-2 and TRBJ2-1, with 10 bases aligning to TRBD2. J lost 1 base, V lost 4 bases, and 7 bases had no gene match. The length of the CDR3 is 17 residues. Germline V CDR1 and CDR2: SGHTA, FQGNSA. The DNA for the CDR3 is TGTGCCAGCAGCTCCCGGTCTAGCGGGGGTTCCTACAATGAGCAGTTCTTC. As protein: CASSSRSSGGSYNEQFF.

V usage is TRBV2 and J usage is TRBJ1-1, with D uncertain. Trimming took 5 bases from V and 0 from J, leaving 7 bases between them. The CDR3 covers 13 residues. Germline lookup yields CDR1 SNHLY and CDR2 FYNNEI. The CDR3 region has the DNA TGTGCCAGCAGTACTGACATGAACACTGAAGCTTTCTTT. Translated, it gives CASSTDMNTEAFF.

This clone was detected only once. The CDR3 reads CASRGQSYEQYF. CDR3 coding DNA: TGTGCCAGCAGGGGACAGTCCTACGAGCAGTACTTC. This chain joins TRBV2 and TRBJ2-7, with TRBD1 identical over 7 bases. The CDR3 length is 12 residues. The germline V gene has CDR1 SNHLY and CDR2 FYNNEI. V dropped 6 bases and J dropped 1; count of bases not matched to a gene: 0.

The V gene is TRBV2, the J gene TRBJ2-5; 7 positions match TRBD2. Germline CDR1 is SNHLY and CDR2 is FYNNEI. The CDR3 has 14 residues. V was clipped by 4 bases and J by 5 bases; unmatched bases: 7. The DNA for the CDR3 is TGTGCCAGCAGTGTAGGGCCTAGCGGTGAGACCCAGTACTTC. It specifies CASSVGPSGETQYF.

The chain couples TRBV7-3 to TRBJ1-1; TRBD1 agrees at 7 bases. CDR3 size: 13 residues. The trim removed 6 bases at V and 7 bases at J, leaving 8 bases unmatched. Germline V gene sequence: CDR1 SGHTA, CDR2 FQGTGA. Written as DNA, the CDR3 is TGTGCCAGCAGACCACAGGGGTCCGGTGAAGCTTTCTTT. Amino acids: CASRPQGSGEAFF.

The chain couples TRBV5-1 to TRBJ2-3; 9 nucleotides match TRBD2. The CDR3 runs to 15 residues. Germline V gives CDR1 SGHRS, CDR2 YFSETQ. V gave up 1 base and J gave up 0 bases; unmatched junction bases: 0. The CDR3 here is CASSLTSGSTDTQYF. CDR3 coding DNA: TGCGCCAGCAGCTTGACTAGCGGGAGCACAGATACGCAGTATTTT.

This clone was detected once. The chain is built from TRBV7-6 and TRBJ1-4; D gene ambiguous. CDR1 and CDR2 (germline): SGHVS, FNYEAQ. Deletions cut 1 base from V and 11 bases from J, with 5 bases between. The CDR3 consists of 11 residues. CDR3 sequence reads: CASSLGPKLFF. The CDR3 DNA reads as TGTGCCAGCAGCTTAGGTCCTAAACTGTTTTTT.

This chain joins TRBV4-2 and TRBJ2-2, with 9 bases identical to TRBD1. Germline CDR1 LGHNA, CDR2 YNFKEQ. CDR3 length equals 15 residues. With V trimmed by 3 bases and J by 7 bases, 6 bases remained unmatched. Written as DNA, the CDR3 is TGTGCCAGCAGCCAGGGGGACAGGGACGACGGGGAGCTGTTTTTT. It specifies CASSQGDRDDGELFF.

The chain couples TRBV5-1 to TRBJ1-1; 7 bases align to TRBD1. Germline values: CDR1 SGHRS, CDR2 YFSETQ. The CDR3 runs 13 residues. J lost 10 bases, V lost 3 bases, and 9 bases had no gene match. This CDR3 reads CASSSWTGLLAFF. In nucleotides, the CDR3 is TGCGCCAGCAGCTCCTGGACAGGCTTGTTAGCTTTCTTT.

The genes are TRBV5-4 and TRBJ2-3; 8 bases align to TRBD2. The J segment lost 0 bases and the V segment lost 0 bases, leaving 3 bases of the junction unmatched. CDR1 is SGHNT, CDR2 YYREEE, per germline (reference sequence). The CDR3 has 16 residues. The CDR3 loop is CASSLVQRGSTDTQYF. DNA of the CDR3: TGTGCCAGCAGCTTGGTACAGCGGGGGAGCACAGATACGCAGTATTTT.

The CDR3 here is CAISETGGWPDTQYF. The CDR3 bases are TGTGCCATCAGTGAGACGGGGGGGTGGCCAGATACGCAGTATTTT. The chain combines TRBV10-3 with TRBJ2-3, with 8 bases matching TRBD2. CDR3 length: 15 amino acids. Germline lookup yields CDR1 ENHRY and CDR2 SYGVKD. The J segment lost 4 bases and the V segment lost 2 bases, leaving 5 bases of the junction unmatched.

This sequence joins TRBV18 and TRBJ2-1, with D possibly TRBD1 on 5 matching bases. V was trimmed by 2 bases and J by 3 bases, leaving 8 bases between them. There are 14 residues in the CDR3. The V gene's germline CDR1 is KGHSH and CDR2 LQKENI. The CDR3 is CASSPGARYNEQFF. CDR3 DNA: TGTGCCAGCTCACCAGGGGCCCGCTACAATGAGCAGTTCTTC.

This chain uses TRBV11-1 with TRBJ2-3; D gene uncertain. Germline lookup yields CDR1 SGHAT and CDR2 FQDESV (reference sequence). Between the trimmed V and J ends, which lost 1 base and 2 bases, there was a span of 7 bases. The length of the CDR3 is 14 residues. Here the CDR3 reads CASSLDSHTDTQYF. In DNA form, the CDR3 reads TGTGCCAGCAGCTTAGACTCCCACACAGATACGCAGTATTTT. Filled out from reference TRBV11-1 and TRBJ2-3, the complete variable domain reads EAEVAQSPRYKITEKSQAVAFWCDPISGHATLYWYRQILGQGPELLVQFQDESVVDDSQLPKDRFSAERLKGVDSTLKIQPAELGDSAMYLCASSLDSHTDTQYFGPGTRLTVL.

This clone was seen once. This chain links TRBV4-3 with TRBJ1-2; 9 positions agree with TRBD1. This CDR3 region has 14 residues. Germline CDR1 reads LGHNA; CDR2 reads YSLEER. V shed 4 bases and J 6 bases; nucleotides not matched to a gene: 6. In DNA form, the CDR3 reads TGCGCCAGCAGCCGCGGGACAGGGTATAATGGCTACACCTTC. It encodes CASSRGTGYNGYTF.

The chain is built from TRBV7-2 and TRBJ2-4, with 8 nucleotides matching TRBD2. The CDR3 is 15 amino acids. Per the germline V gene, CDR1 is SGHTA and CDR2 is FQGNSA. V gave up 2 bases and J gave up 5 bases; unmatched junction bases: 5. Here the CDR3 reads CASSLMIGGENIQYF. Written as DNA, the CDR3 is TGTGCCAGCAGCTTAATGATCGGGGGGGAAAACATTCAGTACTTC. Filled out from reference TRBV7-2 and TRBJ2-4, the complete variable domain reads GAGVSQSPSNKVTEKGKDVELRCDPISGHTALYWYRQSLGQGLEFLIYFQGNSAPDKSGLPSDRFSAERTGGSVSTLTIQRTQQEDSAVYLCASSLMIGGENIQYFGAGTRLSVL.